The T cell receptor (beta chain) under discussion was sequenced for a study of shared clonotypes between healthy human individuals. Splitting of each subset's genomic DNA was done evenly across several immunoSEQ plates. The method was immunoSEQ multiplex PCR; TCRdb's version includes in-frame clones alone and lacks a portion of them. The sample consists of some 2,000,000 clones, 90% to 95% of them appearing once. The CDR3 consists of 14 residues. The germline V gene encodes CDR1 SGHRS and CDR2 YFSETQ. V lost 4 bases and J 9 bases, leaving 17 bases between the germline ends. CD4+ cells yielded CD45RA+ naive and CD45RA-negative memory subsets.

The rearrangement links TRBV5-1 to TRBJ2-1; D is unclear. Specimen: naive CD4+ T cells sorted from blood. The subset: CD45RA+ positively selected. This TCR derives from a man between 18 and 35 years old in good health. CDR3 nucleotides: TGCGCCAGCAGCATTAGCTCGCCTAACGCTGAGCAGTTCTTC. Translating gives CASSISSPNAEQFF.